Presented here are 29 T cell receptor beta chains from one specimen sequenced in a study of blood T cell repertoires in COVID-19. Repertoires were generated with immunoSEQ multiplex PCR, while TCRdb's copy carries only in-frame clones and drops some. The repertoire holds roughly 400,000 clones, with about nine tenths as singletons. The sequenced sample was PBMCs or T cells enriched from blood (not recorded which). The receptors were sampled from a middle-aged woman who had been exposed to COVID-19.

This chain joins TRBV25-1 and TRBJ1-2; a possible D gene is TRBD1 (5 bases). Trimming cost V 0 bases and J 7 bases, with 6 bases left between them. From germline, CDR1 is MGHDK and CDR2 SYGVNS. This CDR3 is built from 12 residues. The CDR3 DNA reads TGTGCCAGCAGTGAATACAGGGCTGGCTACACCTTC. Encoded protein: CASSEYRAGYTF.

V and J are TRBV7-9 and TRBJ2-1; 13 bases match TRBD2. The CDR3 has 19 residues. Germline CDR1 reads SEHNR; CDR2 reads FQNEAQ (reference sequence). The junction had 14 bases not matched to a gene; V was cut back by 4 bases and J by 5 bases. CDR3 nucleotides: TGTGCCAGCAGCTCCAAGGGACTAGCGGGGAAGGGGATGAACAATGAGCAGTTCTTC. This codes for CASSSKGLAGKGMNNEQFF.

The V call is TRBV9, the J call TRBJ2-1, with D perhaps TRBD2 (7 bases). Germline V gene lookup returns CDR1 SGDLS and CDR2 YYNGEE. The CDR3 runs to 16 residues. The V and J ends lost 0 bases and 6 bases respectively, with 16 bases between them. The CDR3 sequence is CASSVDIGGAGNEQFF. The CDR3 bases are TGTGCCAGCAGCGTAGATATTGGGGGGGCCGGCAATGAGCAGTTCTTC.

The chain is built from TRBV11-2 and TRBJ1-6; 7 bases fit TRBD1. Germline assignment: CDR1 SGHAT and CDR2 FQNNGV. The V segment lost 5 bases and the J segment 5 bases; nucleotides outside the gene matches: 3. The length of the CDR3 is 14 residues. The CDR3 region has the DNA TGTGCCAGCAGCGGACAGGTAGATAATTCACCCCTCCACTTT. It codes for CASSGQVDNSPLHF. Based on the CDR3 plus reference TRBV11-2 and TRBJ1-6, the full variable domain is EAGVAQSPRYKIIEKRQSVAFWCNPISGHATLYWYQQILGQGPKLLIQFQNNGVVDDSQLPKDRFSAERLKGVDSTLKIQPAKLEDSAVYLCASSGQVDNSPLHFGNGTRLTVT.

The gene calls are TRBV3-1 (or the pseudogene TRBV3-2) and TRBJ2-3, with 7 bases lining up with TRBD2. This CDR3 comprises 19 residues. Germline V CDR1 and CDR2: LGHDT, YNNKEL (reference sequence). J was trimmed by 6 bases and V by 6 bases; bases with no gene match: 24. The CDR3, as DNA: TGTGCCAGCAGTCAGGAGACCGCCAATTCGTGGGGGGGGAGGGATACGCAGTATTTT. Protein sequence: CASSQETANSWGGRDTQYF.

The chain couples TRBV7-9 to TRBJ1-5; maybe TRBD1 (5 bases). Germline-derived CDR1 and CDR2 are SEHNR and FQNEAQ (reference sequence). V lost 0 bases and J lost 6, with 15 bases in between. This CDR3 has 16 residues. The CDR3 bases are TGTGCCAGCAGCTTAGCGATCGGGCAGGGTGGTCAGCCCCAGCATTTT. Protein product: CASSLAIGQGGQPQHF.

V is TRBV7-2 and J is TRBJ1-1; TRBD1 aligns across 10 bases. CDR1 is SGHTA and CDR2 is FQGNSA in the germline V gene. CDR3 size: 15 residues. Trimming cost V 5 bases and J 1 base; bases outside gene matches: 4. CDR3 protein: CASSARQGANTEAFF. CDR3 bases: TGTGCCAGCAGCGCTAGACAGGGGGCGAACACTGAAGCTTTCTTT.

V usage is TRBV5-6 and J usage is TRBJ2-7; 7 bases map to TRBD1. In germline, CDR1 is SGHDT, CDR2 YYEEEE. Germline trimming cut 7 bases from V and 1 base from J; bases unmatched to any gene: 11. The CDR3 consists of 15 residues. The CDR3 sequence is CASGLPGQLSYEQYF. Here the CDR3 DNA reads TGTGCCAGCGGGTTACCGGGACAGCTTTCCTACGAGCAGTACTTC.

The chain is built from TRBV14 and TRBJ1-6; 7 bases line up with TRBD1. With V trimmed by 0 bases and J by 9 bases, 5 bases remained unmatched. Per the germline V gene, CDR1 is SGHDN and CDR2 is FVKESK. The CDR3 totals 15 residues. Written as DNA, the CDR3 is TGTGCCAGCAGCCAAGAACAGGGGCTTGCTTCACCCCTCCACTTT. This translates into CASSQEQGLASPLHF.

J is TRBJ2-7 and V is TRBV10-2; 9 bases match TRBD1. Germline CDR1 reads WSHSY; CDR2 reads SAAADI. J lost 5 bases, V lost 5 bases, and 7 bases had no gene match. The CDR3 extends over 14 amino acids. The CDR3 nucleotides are TGCGCCAGCAGTCCCGGGACAGGGTGGGACGAGCAGTACTTC. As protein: CASSPGTGWDEQYF.

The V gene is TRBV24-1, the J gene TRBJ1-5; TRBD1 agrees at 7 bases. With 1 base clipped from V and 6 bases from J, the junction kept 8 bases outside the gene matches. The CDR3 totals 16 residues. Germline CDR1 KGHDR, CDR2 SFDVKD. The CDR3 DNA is TGTGCCACCAGTGATTTAACAGACAGGGCGGGTCAGCCCCAGCATTTT. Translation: CATSDLTDRAGQPQHF.

The CDR3 DNA is TGTGCCAGTAGTAAGGCGGGGCGGGTAGGTGAAAAACTGTTTTTT. It is translated as CASSKAGRVGEKLFF. The chain carries TRBV19 and TRBJ1-4, with a weak D call TRBD1 (5 bases). CDR3 size: 15 residues. Germline V gene data show CDR1 as LNHDA and CDR2 as SQIVND (reference sequence). V was shortened by 4 bases and J by 7 bases, with 16 bases between the two germline ends.

The CDR3 here is CASSLDTNEQFF. Written as DNA, the CDR3 is TGTGCCAGCAGCTTAGATACTAATGAGCAGTTCTTC. This chain uses TRBV7-2 with TRBJ2-1; unclear D gene. The CDR3 sequence is 12 residues long. The germline V and J ends were trimmed by 1 base and 7 bases, with 5 bases remaining between them. Germline V gene sequence: CDR1 SGHTA, CDR2 FQGNSA.

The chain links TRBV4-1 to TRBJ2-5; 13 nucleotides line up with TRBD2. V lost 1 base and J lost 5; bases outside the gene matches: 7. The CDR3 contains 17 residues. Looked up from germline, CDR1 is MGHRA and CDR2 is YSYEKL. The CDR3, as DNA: TGCGCCAGCAGCCAAGCACTAGCGGGAGGGTGGGGGGAGACCCAGTACTTC. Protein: CASSQALAGGWGETQYF.

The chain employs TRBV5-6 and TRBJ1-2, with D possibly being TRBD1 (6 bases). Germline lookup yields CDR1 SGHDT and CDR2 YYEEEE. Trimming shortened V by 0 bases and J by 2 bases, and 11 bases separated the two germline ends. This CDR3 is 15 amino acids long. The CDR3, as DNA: TGTGCCAGCAGCTTGGCGGGGGGCCTAAACTATGGCTACACCTTC. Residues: CASSLAGGLNYGYTF.

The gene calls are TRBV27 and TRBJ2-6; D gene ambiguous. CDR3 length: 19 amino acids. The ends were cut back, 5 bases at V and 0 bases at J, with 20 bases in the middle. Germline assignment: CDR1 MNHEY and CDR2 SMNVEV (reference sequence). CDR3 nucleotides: TGTGCCAGCAGTCTCACTGGCGGCGGAGTTAGCTCTGGGGCCAACGTCCTGACTTTC. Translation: CASSLTGGGVSSGANVLTF. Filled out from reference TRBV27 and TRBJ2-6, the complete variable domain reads EAQVTQNPRYLITVTGKKLTVTCSQNMNHEYMSWYRQDPGLGLRQIYYSMNVEVTDKGDVPEGYKVSRKEKRNFPLILESPSPNQTSLYFCASSLTGGGVSSGANVLTFGAGSRLTVL.

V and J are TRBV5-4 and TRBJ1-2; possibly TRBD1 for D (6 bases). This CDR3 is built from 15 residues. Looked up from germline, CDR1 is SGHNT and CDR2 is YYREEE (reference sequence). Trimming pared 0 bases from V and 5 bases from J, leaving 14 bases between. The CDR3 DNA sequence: TGTGCCAGCAGCTTGGAAGGGGGGGCGGTTTATGGCTACACCTTC. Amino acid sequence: CASSLEGGAVYGYTF. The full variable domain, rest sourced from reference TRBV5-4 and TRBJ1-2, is ETGVTQSPTHLIKTRGQQVTLRCSSQSGHNTVSWYQQALGQGPQFIFQYYREEENGRGNFPPRFSGLQFPNYSSELNVNALELDDSALYLCASSLEGGAVYGYTFGSGTRLTVV.

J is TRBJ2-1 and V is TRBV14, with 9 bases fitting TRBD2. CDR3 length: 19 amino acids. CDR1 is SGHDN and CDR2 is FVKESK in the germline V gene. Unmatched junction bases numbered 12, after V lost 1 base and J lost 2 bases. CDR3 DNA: TGTGCCAGCAGCCAAGTATCGGGACTAGCCTTTCTTGCCTACAATGAGCAGTTCTTC. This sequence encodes CASSQVSGLAFLAYNEQFF.

CDR3 sequence: CASYYRVNTEAFF. The CDR3 nucleotides read TGTGCCAGCTACTACAGGGTTAACACTGAAGCTTTCTTT. The genes are TRBV2 and TRBJ1-1; D might be TRBD1 (6 bases). The CDR3 extends over 13 amino acids. Germline lookup yields CDR1 SNHLY and CDR2 FYNNEI. V was pared by 8 bases and J by 2 bases, with 12 bases between.

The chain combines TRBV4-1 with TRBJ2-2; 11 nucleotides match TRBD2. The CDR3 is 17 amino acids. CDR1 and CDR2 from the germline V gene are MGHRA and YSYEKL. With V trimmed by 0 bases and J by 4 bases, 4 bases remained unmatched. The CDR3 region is CASSQEQLAGATGELFF. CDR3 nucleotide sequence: TGCGCCAGCAGCCAAGAACAACTAGCGGGAGCCACCGGGGAGCTGTTTTTT.

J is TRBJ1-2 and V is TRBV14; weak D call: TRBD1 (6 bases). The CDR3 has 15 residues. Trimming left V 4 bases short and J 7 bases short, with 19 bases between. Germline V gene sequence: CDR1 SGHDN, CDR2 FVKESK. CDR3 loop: CASSPPGTRRGGYTF. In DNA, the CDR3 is TGTGCCAGCAGCCCTCCCGGGACAAGGAGAGGTGGCTACACCTTC.

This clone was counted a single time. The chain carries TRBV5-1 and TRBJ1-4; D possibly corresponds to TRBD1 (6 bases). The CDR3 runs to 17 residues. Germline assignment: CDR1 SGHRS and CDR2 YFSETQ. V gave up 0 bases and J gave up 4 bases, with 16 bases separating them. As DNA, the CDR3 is TGCGCCAGCAGCTTGGCACCACCACGGACAGTTAATGAAAAACTGTTTTTT. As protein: CASSLAPPRTVNEKLFF.

CDR3 sequence: CAWSKRGRTAEQYF. As DNA, the CDR3 is TGTGCCTGGAGTAAAAGGGGTCGGACCGCCGAGCAGTACTTC. This chain connects TRBV30 to TRBJ2-7, with D perhaps TRBD1 (5 bases). There are 14 residues in the CDR3. CDR1 and CDR2 (germline): GTSNPN, SVGIG (reference sequence). V lost 2 bases, J lost 6 bases, and 17 bases lay in between.

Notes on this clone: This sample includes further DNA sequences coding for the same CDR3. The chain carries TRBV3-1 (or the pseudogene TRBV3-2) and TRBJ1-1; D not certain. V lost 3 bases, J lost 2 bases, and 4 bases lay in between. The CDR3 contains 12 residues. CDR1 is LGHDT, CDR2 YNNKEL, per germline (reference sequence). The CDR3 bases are TGTGCCAGCAGCCATATAAACACTGAAGCTTTCTTT. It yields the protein CASSHINTEAFF.

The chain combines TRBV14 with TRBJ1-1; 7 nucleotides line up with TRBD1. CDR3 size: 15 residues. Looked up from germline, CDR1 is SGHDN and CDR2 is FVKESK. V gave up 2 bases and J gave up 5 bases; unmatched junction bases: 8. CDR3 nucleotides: TGTGCCAGCAGCCAAAACAGGGGAGTAAGGACTGAAGCTTTCTTT. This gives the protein CASSQNRGVRTEAFF.

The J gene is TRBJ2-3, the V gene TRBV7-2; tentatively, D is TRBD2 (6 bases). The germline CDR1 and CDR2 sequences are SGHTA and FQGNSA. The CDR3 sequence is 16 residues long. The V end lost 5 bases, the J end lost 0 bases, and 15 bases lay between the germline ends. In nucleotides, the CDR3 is TGTGCCAGCAGCCGTGGGTTGGCGGGAAGCACAGATACGCAGTATTTT. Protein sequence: CASSRGLAGSTDTQYF.

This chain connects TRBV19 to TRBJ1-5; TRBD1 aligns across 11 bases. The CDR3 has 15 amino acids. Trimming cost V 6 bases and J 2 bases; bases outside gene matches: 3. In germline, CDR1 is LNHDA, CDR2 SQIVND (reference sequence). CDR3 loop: CASRAGQGGNQPQHF. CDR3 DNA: TGTGCCAGTAGGGCGGGACAGGGGGGCAATCAGCCCCAGCATTTT.

The CDR3 here is CATGVDSLYEQYF. Written as DNA, the CDR3 is TGTGCCACCGGCGTAGACAGCTTATACGAGCAGTACTTC. V usage is TRBV2 and J usage is TRBJ2-7; a weak D match, TRBD1 (5 bases). The CDR3 extends over 13 amino acids. Per the germline V gene, CDR1 is SNHLY and CDR2 is FYNNEI. Trimming took 10 bases from V and 4 from J, leaving 17 bases between them.

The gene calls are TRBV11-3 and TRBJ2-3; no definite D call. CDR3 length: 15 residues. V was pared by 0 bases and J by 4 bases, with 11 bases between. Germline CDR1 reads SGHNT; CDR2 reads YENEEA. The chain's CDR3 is CASSLEVVRADTQYF. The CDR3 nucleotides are TGTGCCAGCAGCTTAGAAGTAGTTCGAGCAGATACGCAGTATTTT. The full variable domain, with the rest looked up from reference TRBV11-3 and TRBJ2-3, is EAGVVQSPRYKIIEKKQPVAFWCNPISGHNTLYWYLQNLGQGPELLIRYENEEAVDDSQLPKDRFSAERLKGVDSTLKIQPAELGDSAVYLCASSLEVVRADTQYFGPGTRLTVL.